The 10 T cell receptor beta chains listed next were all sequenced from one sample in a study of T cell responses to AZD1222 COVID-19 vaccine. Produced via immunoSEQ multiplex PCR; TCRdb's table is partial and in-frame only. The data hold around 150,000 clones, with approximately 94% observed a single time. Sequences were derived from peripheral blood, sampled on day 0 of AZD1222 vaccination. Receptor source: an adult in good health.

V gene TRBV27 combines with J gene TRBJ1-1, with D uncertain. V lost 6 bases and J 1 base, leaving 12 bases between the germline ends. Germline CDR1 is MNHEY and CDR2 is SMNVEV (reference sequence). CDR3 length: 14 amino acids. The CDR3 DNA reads TGTGCCAGCAGGGCCTTTATGCGGAACACTGAAGCTTTCTTT. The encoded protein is CASRAFMRNTEAFF.

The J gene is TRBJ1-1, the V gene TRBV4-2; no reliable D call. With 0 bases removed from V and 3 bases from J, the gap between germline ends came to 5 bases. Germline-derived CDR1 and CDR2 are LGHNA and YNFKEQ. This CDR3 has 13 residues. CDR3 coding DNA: TGTGCCAGCAGCCAAGAACCCGACACTGAAGCTTTCTTT. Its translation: CASSQEPDTEAFF.

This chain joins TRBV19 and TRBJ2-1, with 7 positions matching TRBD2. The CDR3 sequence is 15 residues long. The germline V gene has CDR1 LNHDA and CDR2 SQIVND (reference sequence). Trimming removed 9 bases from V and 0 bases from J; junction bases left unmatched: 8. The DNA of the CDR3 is TGTGCCAGCGGGAGGCTCCCAAGCTCCTACAATGAGCAGTTCTTC. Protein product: CASGRLPSSYNEQFF. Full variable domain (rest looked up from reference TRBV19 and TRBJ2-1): DGGITQSPKYLFRKEGQNVTLSCEQNLNHDAMYWYRQDPGQGLRLIYYSQIVNDFQKGDIAEGYSVSREKKESFPLTVTSAQKNPTAFYLCASGRLPSSYNEQFFGPGTRLTVL.

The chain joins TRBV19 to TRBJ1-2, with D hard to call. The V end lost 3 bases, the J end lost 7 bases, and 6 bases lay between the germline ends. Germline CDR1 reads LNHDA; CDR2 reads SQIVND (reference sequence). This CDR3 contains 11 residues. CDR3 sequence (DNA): TGTGCCAGTAGTATTGAAACTGGCTACACCTTC. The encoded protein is CASSIETGYTF.

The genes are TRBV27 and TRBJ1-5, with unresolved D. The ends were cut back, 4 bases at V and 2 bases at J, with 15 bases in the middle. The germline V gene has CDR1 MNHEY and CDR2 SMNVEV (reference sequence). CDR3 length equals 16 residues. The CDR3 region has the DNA TGTGCCAGCAGTTCTCGATTTGGAGCCCGCAATCAGCCCCAGCATTTT. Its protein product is CASSSRFGARNQPQHF.

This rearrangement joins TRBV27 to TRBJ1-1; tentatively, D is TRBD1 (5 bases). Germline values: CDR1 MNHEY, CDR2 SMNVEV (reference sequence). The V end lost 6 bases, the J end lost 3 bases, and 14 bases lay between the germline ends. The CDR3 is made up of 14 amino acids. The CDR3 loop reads CASRFAAGYTEAFF. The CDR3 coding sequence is TGTGCCAGCAGGTTCGCGGCAGGGTACACTGAAGCTTTCTTT.

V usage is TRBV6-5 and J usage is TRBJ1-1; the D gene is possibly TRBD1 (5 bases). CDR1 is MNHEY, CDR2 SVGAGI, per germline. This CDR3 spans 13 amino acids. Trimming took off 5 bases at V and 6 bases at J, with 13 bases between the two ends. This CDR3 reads CASSLDSWPEAFF. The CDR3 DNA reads TGTGCCAGCAGTCTAGACAGCTGGCCTGAAGCTTTCTTT.

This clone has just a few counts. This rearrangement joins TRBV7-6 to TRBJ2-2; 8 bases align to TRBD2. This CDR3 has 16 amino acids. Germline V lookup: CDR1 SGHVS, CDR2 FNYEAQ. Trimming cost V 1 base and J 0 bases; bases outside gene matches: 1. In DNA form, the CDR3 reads TGTGCCAGCAGCTTAGTTAGCGGGACGAACACCGGGGAGCTGTTTTTT. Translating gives CASSLVSGTNTGELFF.

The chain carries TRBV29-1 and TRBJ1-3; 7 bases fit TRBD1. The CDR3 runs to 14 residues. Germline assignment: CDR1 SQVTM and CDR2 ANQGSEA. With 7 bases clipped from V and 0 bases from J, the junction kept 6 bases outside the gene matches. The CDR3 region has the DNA TGCAGCGCCGGGACAGAGAGCTCTGGAAACACCATATATTTT. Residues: CSAGTESSGNTIYF.

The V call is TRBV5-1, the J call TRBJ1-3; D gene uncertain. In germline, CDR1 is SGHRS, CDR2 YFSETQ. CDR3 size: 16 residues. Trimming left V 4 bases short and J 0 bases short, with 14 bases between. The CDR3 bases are TGCGCCAGCAGCCCCACCGGACCGAGCTCTGGAAACACCATATATTTT. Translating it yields CASSPTGPSSGNTIYF.